The subject of this entry is one TCR beta chain. Generated by immunoSEQ multiplex PCR, the TCRdb table keeps only in-frame clones and is missing some. The sample consists of some 94,000 clones, around 87% of them appearing once. The data were taken from a study of control samples from healthy donors and cancer patients. The ends lost 10 bases at V and 2 bases at J; junction bases unmatched: 4. Germline CDR1 is MDHEN and CDR2 is SYDVKM. The CDR3 length is 12 residues. The origin of this receptor is a woman aged 45 to 65 in good health. The rearrangement links TRBV28 to TRBJ1-2, with 7 bases matching TRBD1. Sequenced: blood. The CDR3 here is CATTGVNYGYTF. CDR3 bases: TGTGCCACCACAGGGGTAAACTATGGCTACACCTTC.